A single sample is the source of the 28 T cell receptor beta chains below, sequenced in a study of blood T cell repertoires in COVID-19 (dated by TCRdb to between 2020 and 2021). The library was produced with the immunoSEQ multiplex PCR assay. Drawn from immuneACCESS, this table holds only the in-frame rearrangements with V and J called that TCRdb kept. Clones are partly lost; checked studies trace under half to an unresolved V gene and leave the rest unexplained. Across this sample there are about 220,000 clones, with around 82% seen only once. About 4.6% of the sample goes to the ten largest clones. Sequenced sample: PBMCs or T cells enriched from blood (not recorded which). These receptors all come from a woman between 45 and 65 years old who had been exposed to COVID-19.

V is TRBV7-2 and J is TRBJ2-6, with 7 bases lining up with TRBD1. This CDR3 comprises 18 residues. Germline CDR1 is SGHTA and CDR2 is FQGNSA. V trimming: 5 bases; J trimming: 2 bases; junction bases outside the gene matches: 12. The CDR3 DNA reads as TGTGCCAGCAGCCCCCTAACTTGGCAGGGGGCTGGGGCCAACGTCCTGACTTTC. Translated: CASSPLTWQGAGANVLTF.

The sample holds a few counts of this clone. The chain joins TRBV5-1 to TRBJ1-1; D unclear. V lost 0 bases, J lost 0 bases, and 3 bases lay in between. The CDR3 is made up of 13 amino acids. CDR1 and CDR2 from the germline V gene are SGHRS and YFSETQ. The CDR3, as DNA: TGCGCCAGCAGCTTGGGAGTGAACACTGAAGCTTTCTTT. It is translated as CASSLGVNTEAFF.

This chain links TRBV7-6 with TRBJ2-7, with 12 bases lining up with TRBD2. Germline V CDR1 and CDR2: SGHVS, FNYEAQ. V shed 5 bases, J shed 2 bases, and the junction held 4 bases outside the gene matches. The CDR3 covers 15 residues. The CDR3 DNA reads as TGTGCCAGCAGCCCCGGACTAGCGGGGCCCTACGAGCAGTACTTC. This translates into CASSPGLAGPYEQYF.

The chain carries TRBV12-3 or TRBV12-4 and TRBJ1-1, with D tentatively TRBD1 (6 bases). V was shortened by 2 bases and J by 7 bases, with 11 bases between the two germline ends. CDR3 length: 13 amino acids. DNA for the CDR3: TGTGCCAGCAGTTTACTAGGGGGGGTTGAAGCTTTCTTT. Translated: CASSLLGGVEAFF.

The genes are TRBV7-2 and TRBJ2-1; 8 bases match TRBD2. The CDR3 runs 15 residues. With 1 base clipped from V and 4 bases from J, the junction kept 3 bases outside the gene matches. Looked up from germline, CDR1 is SGHTA and CDR2 is FQGNSA. The DNA for the CDR3 is TGTGCCAGCAGCTTAGATTCTAGCGGGTACAATGAGCAGTTCTTC. The encoded protein is CASSLDSSGYNEQFF.

The gene calls are TRBV9 and TRBJ2-2; D unclear. The V end was cut by 0 bases, the J end by 4 bases, with 7 bases between. In germline, CDR1 is SGDLS, CDR2 YYNGEE. The CDR3 sequence is 14 residues long. The CDR3 reads CASSVGAGTGELFF. For the CDR3, the DNA is TGTGCCAGCAGCGTAGGAGCCGGCACCGGGGAGCTGTTTTTT.

The J gene is TRBJ1-5, the V gene TRBV3-1 (or the pseudogene TRBV3-2), with D hard to call. This CDR3 is 16 amino acids long. V lost 1 base and J 2 bases, leaving 12 bases between the germline ends. Looked up from germline, CDR1 is LGHDT and CDR2 is YNNKEL (reference sequence). The DNA of the CDR3 is TGTGCCAGCAGCCAAGGGGTCACAGTAGGCAATCAGCCCCAGCATTTT. It encodes CASSQGVTVGNQPQHF.

This clone came up a few times. The chain couples TRBV7-2 to TRBJ2-7; TRBD1 matches at 12 bases. CDR3 length: 17 amino acids. Unmatched junction bases numbered 8, after V lost 0 bases and J lost 5 bases. From germline, CDR1 is SGHTA and CDR2 FQGNSA. The CDR3 bases are TGTGCCAGCAGCTTAGCTATAACCGGGACAGGGGGCGACGAGCAGTACTTC. Translating it yields CASSLAITGTGGDEQYF.

The CDR3 sequence: CASSVLGGNMNTEAFF. As DNA, the CDR3 is TGCGCCAGCAGCGTCCTCGGGGGGAATATGAACACTGAAGCTTTCTTT. The V and J genes are TRBV5-1 and TRBJ1-1; weak D call: TRBD1 (5 bases). The CDR3 consists of 16 residues. Germline lookup yields CDR1 SGHRS and CDR2 YFSETQ. V was pared by 4 bases and J by 0 bases, with 16 bases between.

The chain couples TRBV6-5 to TRBJ1-1; unclear D gene. V was cut by 0 bases and J by 11 bases, with 16 bases left in between. Germline loops: CDR1 MNHEY, CDR2 SVGAGI. This CDR3 is 14 amino acids long. The DNA for the CDR3 is TGTGCCAGCAGTTACTCCATACCGCCACGCCAGGCTTTCTTT. Translating gives CASSYSIPPRQAFF.

CDR3 region: CASSLENSYNEQFF. CDR3 nucleotides: TGTGCCAGCAGCTTAGAAAATAGCTACAATGAGCAGTTCTTC. The chain employs TRBV7-8 and TRBJ2-1; D ambiguous. This CDR3 has 14 residues. CDR1 and CDR2 from the germline V gene are SGHVS and FQNEAQ. The V end lost 1 base, the J end lost 3 bases, and 7 bases lay between the germline ends.

The rearrangement links TRBV9 to TRBJ1-2; unclear D gene. This CDR3 is built from 16 residues. Germline V CDR1 and CDR2: SGDLS, YYNGEE. V was trimmed by 2 bases and J by 2 bases, leaving 16 bases between them. The CDR3 nucleotides read TGTGCCAGCAGCGTCGACCGGCAGACACGAAACTATGGCTACACCTTC. Its translation is CASSVDRQTRNYGYTF.

The J gene is TRBJ2-1, the V gene TRBV6-4; 8 positions match TRBD2. Germline CDR1 is MRHNA and CDR2 is SNTAGT. The trim removed 3 bases at V and 2 bases at J, leaving 6 bases unmatched. The CDR3 loop spans 16 amino acids. The CDR3 loop reads CASSEFGGAAYNEQFF. CDR3 DNA: TGTGCCAGCAGTGAGTTCGGGGGGGCCGCCTACAATGAGCAGTTCTTC.

This chain connects TRBV28 to TRBJ1-2; D is unresolved. The CDR3 has 15 amino acids. The V end lost 2 bases, the J end lost 4 bases, and 14 bases lay between the germline ends. The germline gives CDR1 MDHEN, CDR2 SYDVKM. Here the CDR3 reads CASSLAGAARYGYTF. CDR3 DNA: TGTGCCAGCAGTTTAGCGGGTGCCGCCCGCTATGGCTACACCTTC.

CDR3 nucleotides: TGTGCCAGCAGCTTAGTGGTAGCGGGGGATTTTGTCACCGGGGAGCTGTTTTTT. Encoded protein: CASSLVVAGDFVTGELFF. The chain links TRBV7-2 to TRBJ2-2, with 9 bases matching TRBD2. The CDR3 loop spans 18 amino acids. CDR1 SGHTA and CDR2 FQGNSA come from the germline V gene. V trimming: 1 base; J trimming: 4 bases; junction bases outside the gene matches: 10.

The chain carries TRBV7-8 and TRBJ2-1; 8 bases agree with TRBD2. CDR3 length: 19 residues. Looked up from germline, CDR1 is SGHVS and CDR2 is FQNEAQ. V shed 2 bases and J 2 bases; nucleotides not matched to a gene: 14. The DNA for the CDR3 is TGTGCCAGCAGCTTAAATTGGACACCGGGAGGGGTTGCCTACAATGAGCAGTTCTTC. Its translation: CASSLNWTPGGVAYNEQFF.

This clone was counted once. The rearrangement uses TRBV30 and TRBJ1-2; D may be TRBD1 (5 bases). This CDR3 comprises 12 residues. Trimming left V 5 bases short and J 2 bases short, with 9 bases between. Looked up from germline, CDR1 is GTSNPN and CDR2 is SVGIG (reference sequence). The CDR3 DNA follows: TGTGCCTGGCGCGACAGAAACTATGGCTACACCTTC. This sequence encodes CAWRDRNYGYTF.

The V and J genes are TRBV28 and TRBJ2-5; 7 nucleotides align to TRBD1. Germline CDR1 and CDR2: MDHEN and SYDVKM. The CDR3 length is 17 residues. J gave up 5 bases and V 3 bases, and 15 bases lay outside the gene matches. The CDR3 coding sequence is TGTGCCAGCAGTTTGGTCAAAGTAACAGGGGTAGGGGAGACCCAGTACTTC. Protein: CASSLVKVTGVGETQYF. Combining the CDR3 with reference TRBV28 and TRBJ2-5 gives the whole variable domain DVKVTQSSRYLVKRTGEKVFLECVQDMDHENMFWYRQDPGLGLRLIYFSYDVKMKEKGDIPEGYSVSREKKERFSLILESASTNQTSMYLCASSLVKVTGVGETQYFGPGTRLLVL.

The chain couples TRBV9 to TRBJ2-3; the match to TRBD2 covers 9 bases. The CDR3 totals 15 residues. V trimming: 4 bases; J trimming: 6 bases; junction bases outside the gene matches: 9. Germline lookup yields CDR1 SGDLS and CDR2 YYNGEE. CDR3 sequence: CASSPRGLALDTQYF. The CDR3, as DNA: TGTGCCAGCAGCCCCAGGGGACTAGCCCTCGATACGCAGTATTTT.

The J gene is TRBJ1-1, the V gene TRBV30, with TRBD1 as a possible D gene (6 bases). CDR1 is GTSNPN, CDR2 SVGIG, per germline (reference sequence). Trimming left V 2 bases short and J 1 base short, with 8 bases between. The CDR3 is 13 amino acids. DNA of the CDR3: TGTGCCTGGAGTCAGGACAGGAACACTGAAGCTTTCTTT. This gives the protein CAWSQDRNTEAFF. The whole variable domain, remainder taken from reference TRBV30 and TRBJ1-1, is SQTIHQWPATLVQPVGSPLSLECTVEGTSNPNLYWYRQAAGRGLQLLFYSVGIGQISSEVPQNLSASRPQDRQFILSSKKLLLSDSGFYLCAWSQDRNTEAFFGQGTRLTVV.

The chain recombines TRBV29-1 with TRBJ1-1; TRBD1 might be the D (6 bases). With 4 bases removed from V and 1 base from J, the gap between germline ends came to 10 bases. CDR3 length: 13 amino acids. Germline V CDR1 and CDR2: SQVTM, ANQGSEA. The CDR3, as DNA: TGCAGCGTTGTTTGGGGGCCGAACACTGAAGCTTTCTTT. Translating gives CSVVWGPNTEAFF. Variable domain in full (rest from reference TRBV29-1 and TRBJ1-1): SAVISQKPSRDICQRGTSLTIQCQVDSQVTMMFWYRQQPGQSLTLIATANQGSEATYESGFVIDKFPISRPNLTFSTLTVSNMSPEDSSIYLCSVVWGPNTEAFFGQGTRLTVV.

This sequence joins TRBV28 and TRBJ2-1; 7 bases agree with TRBD2. From germline, CDR1 is MDHEN and CDR2 SYDVKM. The trim removed 3 bases at V and 3 bases at J, leaving 2 bases unmatched. The CDR3 loop spans 14 amino acids. The CDR3: CASSFGLDYNEQFF. The DNA for the CDR3 is TGTGCCAGCAGTTTCGGACTAGACTACAATGAGCAGTTCTTC.

The chain uses TRBV29-1 and TRBJ1-4; no clear D gene. V was pared by 5 bases and J by 6 bases, with 10 bases between. Germline CDR1 SQVTM, CDR2 ANQGSEA. The CDR3 extends over 12 amino acids. The DNA of the CDR3 is TGCAGCGTTCGGGAAAGGGATGAAAAACTGTTTTTT. Translating gives CSVRERDEKLFF.

This chain uses TRBV6-5 with TRBJ1-6; D is perhaps TRBD1 (5 bases). Trimming removed 5 bases at V and 10 bases at J, with 18 bases between. The CDR3 length is 15 residues. CDR1 and CDR2 from the germline V gene are MNHEY and SVGAGI. CDR3 sequence reads: CASSHRGVIHSPLHF. CDR3 nucleotides: TGTGCCAGCAGTCACCGGGGGGTAATACACTCACCCCTCCACTTT.

The chain has TRBV6-5 and TRBJ1-3, with no clear D. From germline, CDR1 is MNHEY and CDR2 SVGAGI. Trimming removed 5 bases from V and 0 bases from J, with 11 bases in between. The CDR3 is made up of 15 amino acids. In nucleotides, the CDR3 is TGTGCCAGCAGTCTTGGGAGTTACTCTGGAAACACCATATATTTT. Its translation: CASSLGSYSGNTIYF.

The V call is TRBV19, the J call TRBJ1-2; D call uncertain. V gave up 7 bases and J gave up 3 bases, with 18 bases separating them. The CDR3 runs 15 residues. Germline V gene data show CDR1 as LNHDA and CDR2 as SQIVND (reference sequence). The CDR3 nucleotides are TGTGCCAGTACCCCGGGAGCTTGGCAATACTATGGCTACACCTTC. Translating it yields CASTPGAWQYYGYTF.

The chain is built from TRBV11-1 and TRBJ1-6, with TRBD1 as a possible D gene (6 bases). The CDR3 extends over 12 amino acids. In germline, CDR1 is SGHAT, CDR2 FQDESV (reference sequence). V gave up 9 bases and J gave up 7 bases, with 10 bases separating them. This CDR3 reads CARRQVNSPLHF. The CDR3 bases are TGTGCCAGAAGACAGGTAAATTCACCCCTCCACTTT.

The chain employs TRBV24-1 and TRBJ2-1; a weak D match, TRBD2 (5 bases). The germline gives CDR1 KGHDR, CDR2 SFDVKD. The CDR3 has 16 amino acids. V lost 3 bases and J lost 0, with 11 bases in between. CDR3 sequence reads: CATSDTGLGSYNEQFF. Here the CDR3 DNA reads TGTGCCACCAGTGATACGGGGTTAGGCTCCTACAATGAGCAGTTCTTC.